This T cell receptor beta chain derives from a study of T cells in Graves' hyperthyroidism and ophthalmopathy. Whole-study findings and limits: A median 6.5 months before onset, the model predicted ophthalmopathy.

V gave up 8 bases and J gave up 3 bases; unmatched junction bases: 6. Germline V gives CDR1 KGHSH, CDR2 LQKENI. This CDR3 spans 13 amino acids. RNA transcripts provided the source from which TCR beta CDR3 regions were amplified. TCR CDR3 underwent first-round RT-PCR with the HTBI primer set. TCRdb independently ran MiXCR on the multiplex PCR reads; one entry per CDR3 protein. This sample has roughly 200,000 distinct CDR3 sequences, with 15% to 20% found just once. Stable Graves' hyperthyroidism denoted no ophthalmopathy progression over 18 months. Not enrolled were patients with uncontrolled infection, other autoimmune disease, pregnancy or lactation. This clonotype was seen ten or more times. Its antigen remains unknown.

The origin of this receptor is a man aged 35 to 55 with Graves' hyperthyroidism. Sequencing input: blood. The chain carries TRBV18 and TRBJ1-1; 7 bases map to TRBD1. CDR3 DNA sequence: TGTGCCAGCAGTCCTGGACAGGACACTGAAGCTTTCTTT. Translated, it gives CASSPGQDTEAFF.